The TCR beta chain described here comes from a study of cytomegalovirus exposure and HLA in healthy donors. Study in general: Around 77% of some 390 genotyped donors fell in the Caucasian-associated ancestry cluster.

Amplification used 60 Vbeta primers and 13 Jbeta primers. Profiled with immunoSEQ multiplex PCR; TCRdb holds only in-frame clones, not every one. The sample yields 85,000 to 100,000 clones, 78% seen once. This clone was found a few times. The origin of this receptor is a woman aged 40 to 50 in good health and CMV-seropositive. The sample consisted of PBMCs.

CDR3 in amino acids: CASSQDSGTNNEQFF. CDR3 bases: TGCGCCAGCAGCCAAGATTCAGGGACTAACAATGAGCAGTTCTTC. V is TRBV4-1 and J is TRBJ2-1, with 7 nucleotides matching TRBD2. The CDR3 has 15 residues. CDR1 is MGHRA, CDR2 YSYEKL, per germline. The J segment lost 5 bases and the V segment lost 0 bases, leaving 4 bases of the junction unmatched.